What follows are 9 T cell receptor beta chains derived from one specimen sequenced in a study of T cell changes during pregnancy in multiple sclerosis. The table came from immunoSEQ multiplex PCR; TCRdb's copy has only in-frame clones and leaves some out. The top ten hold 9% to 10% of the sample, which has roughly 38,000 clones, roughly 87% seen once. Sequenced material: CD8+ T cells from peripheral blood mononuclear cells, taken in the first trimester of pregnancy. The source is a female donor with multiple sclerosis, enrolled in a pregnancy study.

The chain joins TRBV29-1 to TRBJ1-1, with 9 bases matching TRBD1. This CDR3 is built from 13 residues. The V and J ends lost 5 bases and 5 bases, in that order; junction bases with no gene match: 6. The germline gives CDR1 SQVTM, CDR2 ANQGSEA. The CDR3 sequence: CSVQDRGRTEAFF. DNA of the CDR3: TGCAGCGTTCAGGACAGGGGTCGGACTGAAGCTTTCTTT.

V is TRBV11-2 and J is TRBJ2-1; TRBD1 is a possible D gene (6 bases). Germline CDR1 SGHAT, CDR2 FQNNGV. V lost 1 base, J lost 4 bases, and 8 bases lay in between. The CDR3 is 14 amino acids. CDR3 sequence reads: CASSLVTGYNEQFF. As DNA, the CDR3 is TGTGCCAGCAGCTTAGTTACAGGGTACAATGAGCAGTTCTTC.

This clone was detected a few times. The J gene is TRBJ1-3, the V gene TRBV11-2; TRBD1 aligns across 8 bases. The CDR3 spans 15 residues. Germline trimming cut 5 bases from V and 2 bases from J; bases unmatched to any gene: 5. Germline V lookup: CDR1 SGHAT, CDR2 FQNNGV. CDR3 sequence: CASSDWTGPGNTIYF. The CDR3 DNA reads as TGTGCCAGCAGCGACTGGACAGGGCCTGGAAACACCATATATTTT.

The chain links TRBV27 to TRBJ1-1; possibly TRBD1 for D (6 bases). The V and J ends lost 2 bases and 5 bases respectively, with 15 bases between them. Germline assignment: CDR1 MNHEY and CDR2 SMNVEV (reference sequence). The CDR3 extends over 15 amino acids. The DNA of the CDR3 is TGTGCCAGCAGTTTACTTGCGGACAGTGGGACTGAAGCTTTCTTT. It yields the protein CASSLLADSGTEAFF.

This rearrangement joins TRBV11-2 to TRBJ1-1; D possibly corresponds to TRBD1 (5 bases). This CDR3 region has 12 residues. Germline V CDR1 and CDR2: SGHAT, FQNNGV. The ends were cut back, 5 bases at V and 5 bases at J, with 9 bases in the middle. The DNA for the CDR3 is TGTGCCAGCAGCCGGGGGGGGACTGAAGCTTTCTTT. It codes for CASSRGGTEAFF.

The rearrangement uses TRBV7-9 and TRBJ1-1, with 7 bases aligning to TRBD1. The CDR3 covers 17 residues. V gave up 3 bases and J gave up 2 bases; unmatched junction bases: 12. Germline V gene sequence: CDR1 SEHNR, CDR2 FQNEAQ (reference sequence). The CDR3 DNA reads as TGTGCCAGCAGCTTCCCCTGGCAGGGGGGATCTAACACTGAAGCTTTCTTT. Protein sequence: CASSFPWQGGSNTEAFF.

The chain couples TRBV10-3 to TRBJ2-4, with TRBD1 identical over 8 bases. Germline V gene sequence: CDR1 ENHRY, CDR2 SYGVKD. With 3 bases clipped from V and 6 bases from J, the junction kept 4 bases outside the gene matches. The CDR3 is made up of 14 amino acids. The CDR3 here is CAISDDRGGNIQYF. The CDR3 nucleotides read TGTGCCATCAGTGACGACAGGGGTGGAAACATTCAGTACTTC.

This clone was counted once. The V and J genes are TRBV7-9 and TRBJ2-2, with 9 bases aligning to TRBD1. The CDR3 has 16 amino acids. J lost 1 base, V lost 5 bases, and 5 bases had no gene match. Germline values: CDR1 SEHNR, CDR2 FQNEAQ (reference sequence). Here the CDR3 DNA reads TGTGCCAGCAGCACCCGACAGGGGGTGAACACCGGGGAGCTGTTTTTT. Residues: CASSTRQGVNTGELFF.

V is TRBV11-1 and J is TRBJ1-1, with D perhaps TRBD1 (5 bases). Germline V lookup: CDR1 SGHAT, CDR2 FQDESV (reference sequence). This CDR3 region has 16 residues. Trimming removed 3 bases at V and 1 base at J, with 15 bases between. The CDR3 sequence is CASSFPRVSPNTEAFF. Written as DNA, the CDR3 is TGTGCCAGCAGCTTCCCCAGGGTTTCACCGAACACTGAAGCTTTCTTT.